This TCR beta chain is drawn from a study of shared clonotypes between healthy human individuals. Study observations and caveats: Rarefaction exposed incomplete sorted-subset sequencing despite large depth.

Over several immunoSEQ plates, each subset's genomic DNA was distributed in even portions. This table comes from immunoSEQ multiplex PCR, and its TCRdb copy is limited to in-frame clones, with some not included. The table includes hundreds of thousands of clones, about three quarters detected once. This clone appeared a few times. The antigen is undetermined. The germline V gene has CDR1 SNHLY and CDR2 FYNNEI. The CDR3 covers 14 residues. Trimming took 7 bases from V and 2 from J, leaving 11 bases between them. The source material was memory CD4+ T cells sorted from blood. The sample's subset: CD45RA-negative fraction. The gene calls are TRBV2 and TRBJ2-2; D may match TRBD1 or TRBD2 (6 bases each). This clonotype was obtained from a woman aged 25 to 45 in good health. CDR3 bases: TGTGCCAGCAAAGGGGGACTCAACACCGGGGAGCTGTTTTTT. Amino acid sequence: CASKGGLNTGELFF.